The 28 T cell receptor beta chains in this list originate from one sample, sequenced in a study of blood T cells in healthy people across ages. Sample-barcoded 5' priming and a J-beta primer mix drove a second PCR of roughly 6 to 12 cycles. Each CDR3 protein is one row after TCRdb ran MiXCR on the 5' RACE reads. The table shows around 1.7 million distinct CDR3 sequences, with 28% occurring only once. The sequenced sample was blood. Receptors originate from a woman in her twenties or thirties in good health.

The chain links TRBV5-1 to TRBJ2-1; possibly TRBD1 for D (6 bases). CDR3 length: 18 residues. V dropped 1 base and J dropped 2 bases, with 19 bases sitting between them. Germline values: CDR1 SGHRS, CDR2 YFSETQ. CDR3 coding DNA: TGCGCCAGCAGCTTGTGGGACATGAGTTATCGCGCCTACAATGAGCAGTTCTTC. Protein product: CASSLWDMSYRAYNEQFF.

J is TRBJ1-2 and V is TRBV28; a weak D match, TRBD1 (6 bases). V lost 5 bases and J lost 3, with 16 bases in between. This CDR3 is 15 amino acids long. Germline loops: CDR1 MDHEN, CDR2 SYDVKM. In DNA form, the CDR3 reads TGTGCCAGCAGTCTTGTCAGGGGCCTCGACTATGGCTACACCTTC. Translated, it gives CASSLVRGLDYGYTF.

The table lists this clonotype with a few counts. The V call is TRBV12-3 or TRBV12-4, the J call TRBJ1-6; D possibly corresponds to TRBD1 (6 bases). The CDR3 spans 14 residues. V was trimmed by 6 bases and J by 5 bases, leaving 11 bases between them. This chain's CDR3 is CASRMGQDNSPLHF. The DNA for the CDR3 is TGTGCCAGCAGAATGGGACAAGATAATTCACCCCTCCACTTT.

This clonotype was counted only a few times. The genes are TRBV20-1 and TRBJ1-6; D is ambiguous. The V gene's germline CDR1 is DFQATT and CDR2 SNEGSKA (reference sequence). V lost 1 base and J lost 4, with 11 bases in between. The CDR3 is made up of 15 amino acids. This CDR3 reads CSARGREGYNSPLHF. The CDR3 bases are TGCAGTGCTAGAGGTCGGGAAGGGTATAATTCACCCCTCCACTTT.

This rearrangement joins TRBV6-2 or TRBV6-3 to TRBJ1-5; TRBD1 matches at 8 bases. Trimming at V came to 6 bases and at J to 5 bases, leaving 9 bases not matched to a gene. CDR1 MNHEY and CDR2 SVGEGT come from the germline V gene. This CDR3 comprises 15 residues. CDR3 nucleotide sequence: TGTGCCAGCAGAAAGGGACAGGCCTTTGATCAGCCCCAGCATTTT. This codes for CASRKGQAFDQPQHF.

This clonotype appeared a few times. Compared with germline, one end of the junction differs, possibly owing to a read error. J is TRBJ1-4 and V is TRBV9, with 9 bases fitting TRBD1. The CDR3 is made up of 14 amino acids. Germline CDR1 reads SGDLS; CDR2 reads YYNGEE. The CDR3 nucleotides read TGTGCCAGCAGAGCCGGGACAGGGAATGAAAAACGGTTTTTT. It encodes CASRAGTGNEKRFF.

This sequence joins TRBV4-1 and TRBJ1-1, with D possibly TRBD1 on 5 matching bases. Germline V gene lookup returns CDR1 MGHRA and CDR2 YSYEKL. The V gene lost 1 base and the J gene lost 9 bases, with 6 bases spanning the gap. CDR3 length: 11 amino acids. CDR3 loop: CASSQGQKAFF. In nucleotides, the CDR3 is TGCGCCAGCAGCCAAGGACAGAAAGCTTTCTTT.

The rearrangement joins TRBV7-9 to TRBJ1-1; maybe TRBD1 (5 bases). V gave up 0 bases and J gave up 1 base, with 12 bases separating them. The CDR3 consists of 16 residues. Germline lookup yields CDR1 SEHNR and CDR2 FQNEAQ (reference sequence). This CDR3 reads CASSLAVGDSNTEAFF. CDR3 sequence (DNA): TGTGCCAGCAGCTTAGCGGTAGGGGACTCGAACACTGAAGCTTTCTTT.

The chain uses TRBV7-3 and TRBJ2-1; D uncertain. The CDR3 spans 17 residues. The germline gives CDR1 SGHTA, CDR2 FQGTGA. Trimming removed 2 bases at V and 5 bases at J, with 19 bases between. In DNA form, the CDR3 reads TGTGCCAGCAGCTTAGGTCCAGGTGGGCAGGATGACAATGAGCAGTTCTTC. Translated: CASSLGPGGQDDNEQFF.

This clonotype was seen a few times. The chain has TRBV10-3 and TRBJ2-6, with TRBD1 matching 7 bases. CDR1 and CDR2 from the germline V gene are ENHRY and SYGVKD. The CDR3 is 18 residues long. The V and J ends lost 1 base and 0 bases, in that order; junction bases with no gene match: 6. CDR3 sequence: CAISEFGTASSGANVLTF. In nucleotides, the CDR3 is TGTGCCATCAGTGAGTTCGGGACAGCGAGCTCTGGGGCCAACGTCCTGACTTTC.

This chain joins TRBV20-1 and TRBJ2-3; maybe TRBD2 (6 bases). Trimming took 5 bases from V and 2 from J, leaving 14 bases between them. The V gene's germline CDR1 is DFQATT and CDR2 SNEGSKA (reference sequence). This CDR3 region has 14 residues. The chain's CDR3 is CSAGGLHPTDTQYF. The CDR3 coding sequence is TGCAGTGCTGGGGGACTCCACCCCACAGATACGCAGTATTTT.

The rearrangement uses TRBV7-9 and TRBJ1-1; D gene unclear. The V gene lost 4 bases and the J gene lost 7 bases, with 16 bases spanning the gap. CDR1 is SEHNR, CDR2 FQNEAQ, per germline (reference sequence). The CDR3 extends over 14 amino acids. In DNA form, the CDR3 reads TGTGCCAGCAGCTCAAAAGCTCCCCCCAATGAAGCTTTCTTT. It yields the protein CASSSKAPPNEAFF.

The chain links TRBV20-1 to TRBJ1-5; TRBD1 is a possible D gene (6 bases). Deletions cut 3 bases from V and 6 bases from J, with 24 bases between. The CDR3 extends over 17 amino acids. CDR1 is DFQATT, CDR2 SNEGSKA, per germline (reference sequence). In nucleotides, the CDR3 is TGCAGTGCTAGCGCAGAGGACAGACTTTTAACGGGTCAGCCCCAGCATTTT. This gives the protein CSASAEDRLLTGQPQHF.

The chain couples TRBV20-1 to TRBJ2-5; 7 bases line up with TRBD1. Per germline, CDR1 DFQATT and CDR2 SNEGSKA (reference sequence). The CDR3 runs to 13 residues. J gave up 1 base and V 6 bases, and 5 bases lay outside the gene matches. The CDR3 here is CSAGRDSQETQYF. CDR3 in DNA: TGCAGTGCCGGTCGGGACAGCCAAGAGACCCAGTACTTC.

The gene calls are TRBV7-9 and TRBJ2-7; D may be TRBD1 or TRBD2 (5 bases each). Germline V gene data show CDR1 as SEHNR and CDR2 as FQNEAQ (reference sequence). Trimming left V 5 bases short and J 2 bases short, with 13 bases between. The CDR3 runs to 14 residues. The CDR3 sequence is CASSGTLGAYEQYF. The DNA of the CDR3 is TGTGCCAGCAGCGGGACCCTCGGGGCCTACGAGCAGTACTTC.

This clonotype has at least ten counts. This chain uses TRBV11-2 with TRBJ2-7; D gene uncertain. Trimming left V 1 base short and J 0 bases short, with 10 bases between. CDR3 length equals 15 residues. Germline V lookup: CDR1 SGHAT, CDR2 FQNNGV. This chain's CDR3 is CASSLVNLRSYEQYF. Here the CDR3 DNA reads TGTGCCAGCAGCTTAGTCAACCTTCGCTCCTACGAGCAGTACTTC.

The genes are TRBV27 and TRBJ2-7; 9 bases align to TRBD2. The CDR3 covers 14 residues. In germline, CDR1 is MNHEY, CDR2 SMNVEV (reference sequence). Trimming at V came to 6 bases and at J to 6 bases, leaving 9 bases not matched to a gene. CDR3 sequence: CASRKRGARFEQYF. As DNA, the CDR3 is TGTGCCAGCAGGAAGCGGGGGGCCCGTTTCGAGCAGTACTTC.

This clonotype showed up many times. V usage is TRBV12-3 or TRBV12-4 and J usage is TRBJ2-7; D unclear. This CDR3 is built from 14 residues. V was shortened by 3 bases and J by 4 bases, with 13 bases between the two germline ends. CDR3 nucleotides: TGTGCCAGCAGTTTCTCGCAGGTTGAGTACGAGCAGTACTTC. Residues: CASSFSQVEYEQYF.

This clonotype has only one observation. The J gene is TRBJ2-3, the V gene TRBV12-3 or TRBV12-4; D tentatively reads TRBD1 or TRBD2 (5 bases each). This CDR3 has 16 residues. Trimming shortened V by 1 base and J by 10 bases, and 21 bases separated the two germline ends. The CDR3, as DNA: TGTGCCAGCAGTTTAGAGTACGGGGCCCACCCCCGAGCGCAGTATTTT. Translation gives CASSLEYGAHPRAQYF.

In DNA, the CDR3 is TGTGCCAGCCGGCCGGGACAGGAAAACATTCAGTACTTC. Protein: CASRPGQENIQYF. This chain joins TRBV28 and TRBJ2-4; 8 nucleotides align to TRBD1. The CDR3 sequence is 13 residues long. Per germline, CDR1 MDHEN and CDR2 SYDVKM. J gave up 5 bases and V 8 bases, and 5 bases lay outside the gene matches.

The sample holds many counts of this clonotype. The chain recombines TRBV4-1 with TRBJ2-5; 7 positions agree with TRBD2. The CDR3 length is 16 residues. CDR1 and CDR2 (germline): MGHRA, YSYEKL. J was trimmed by 5 bases and V by 1 base; bases with no gene match: 10. CDR3 bases: TGCGCCAGCAGCCAAGGATCCGCGGGAGAGGGGGAGACCCAGTACTTC. It specifies CASSQGSAGEGETQYF.

This rearrangement joins TRBV13 to TRBJ2-3, with 10 bases identical to TRBD2. The length of the CDR3 is 16 residues. The V gene's germline CDR1 is PRHDT and CDR2 FYEKMQ (reference sequence). With V trimmed by 7 bases and J by 4 bases, 11 bases remained unmatched. This chain's CDR3 is CASKSGGAIFADTQYF. The CDR3 DNA sequence: TGTGCCAGCAAGAGCGGGGGGGCGATATTCGCAGATACGCAGTATTTT.

As to this clonotype: This clone may be a read error of a much larger clone one base away. The CDR3 sequence is CAASRGTPNYGYTF. The DNA for the CDR3 is TGTGCCGCCAGCAGAGGGACGCCGAACTATGGCTACACCTTC. The V call is TRBV15, the J call TRBJ1-2, with a weak D call TRBD1 (5 bases). Germline V lookup: CDR1 LNHNV, CDR2 YYDKDF (reference sequence). The CDR3 spans 14 residues.

The chain recombines TRBV18 with TRBJ2-5; either TRBD1 or TRBD2 may supply D (5 bases each). The V gene lost 4 bases and the J gene lost 10 bases, with 13 bases spanning the gap. There are 12 residues in the CDR3. CDR1 and CDR2 from the germline V gene are KGHSH and LQKENI. In DNA, the CDR3 is TGTGCCAGCTCACTGGGACGACCTGACCAGTACTTC. It is translated as CASSLGRPDQYF.

At least ten counts were recorded for this clonotype. The chain joins TRBV29-1 to TRBJ1-1; 7 nucleotides align to TRBD1. The V gene's germline CDR1 is SQVTM and CDR2 ANQGSEA. V shed 7 bases, J shed 3 bases, and the junction held 11 bases outside the gene matches. The CDR3 totals 14 residues. DNA for the CDR3: TGCAGCGCCCGATCGACAGGGCGGTACACTGAAGCTTTCTTT. The encoded protein is CSARSTGRYTEAFF. Complete variable domain (other parts from reference TRBV29-1 and TRBJ1-1): SAVISQKPSRDICQRGTSLTIQCQVDSQVTMMFWYRQQPGQSLTLIATANQGSEATYESGFVIDKFPISRPNLTFSTLTVSNMSPEDSSIYLCSARSTGRYTEAFFGQGTRLTVV.

V usage is TRBV5-1 and J usage is TRBJ2-2, with no clear D. The CDR3 has 16 amino acids. The V gene lost 0 bases and the J gene lost 3 bases, with 12 bases spanning the gap. Germline lookup yields CDR1 SGHRS and CDR2 YFSETQ. CDR3 sequence reads: CASSLDRRWDTGELFF. The CDR3, as DNA: TGCGCCAGCAGCTTGGATCGGCGGTGGGACACCGGGGAGCTGTTTTTT.

The chain's CDR3 is CATSREGVQNSYGYTF. CDR3 DNA sequence: TGTGCCACCAGCAGAGAAGGAGTCCAGAATAGCTATGGCTACACCTTC. The chain is built from TRBV15 and TRBJ1-2, with D unresolved. V lost 0 bases to trimming and J lost 4 bases, with 15 bases between them. Germline loops: CDR1 LNHNV, CDR2 YYDKDF (reference sequence). The CDR3 loop spans 16 amino acids.

This clonotype was counted ten times or more. V usage is TRBV5-1 and J usage is TRBJ2-7; 9 nucleotides match TRBD1. J gave up 6 bases and V 4 bases, and 2 bases lay outside the gene matches. The CDR3 spans 12 residues. The germline CDR1 and CDR2 sequences are SGHRS and YFSETQ. DNA of the CDR3: TGCGCCAGCAGCCTGGACAGGGGCGAGCAGTACTTC. It specifies CASSLDRGEQYF.